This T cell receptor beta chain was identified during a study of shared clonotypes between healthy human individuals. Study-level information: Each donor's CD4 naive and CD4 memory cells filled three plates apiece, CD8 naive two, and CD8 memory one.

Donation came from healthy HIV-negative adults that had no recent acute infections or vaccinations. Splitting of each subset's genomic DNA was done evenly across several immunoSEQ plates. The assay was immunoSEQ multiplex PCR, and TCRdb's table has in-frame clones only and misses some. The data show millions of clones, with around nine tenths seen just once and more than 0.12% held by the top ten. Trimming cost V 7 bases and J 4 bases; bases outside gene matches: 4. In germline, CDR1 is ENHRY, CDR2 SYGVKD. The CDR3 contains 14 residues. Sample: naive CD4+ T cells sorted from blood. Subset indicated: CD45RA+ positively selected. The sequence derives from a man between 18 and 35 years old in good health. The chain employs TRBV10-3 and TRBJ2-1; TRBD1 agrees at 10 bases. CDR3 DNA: TGTGCCATCACTACGGGACAGGGGTACAATGAGCAGTTCTTC. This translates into CAITTGQGYNEQFF.